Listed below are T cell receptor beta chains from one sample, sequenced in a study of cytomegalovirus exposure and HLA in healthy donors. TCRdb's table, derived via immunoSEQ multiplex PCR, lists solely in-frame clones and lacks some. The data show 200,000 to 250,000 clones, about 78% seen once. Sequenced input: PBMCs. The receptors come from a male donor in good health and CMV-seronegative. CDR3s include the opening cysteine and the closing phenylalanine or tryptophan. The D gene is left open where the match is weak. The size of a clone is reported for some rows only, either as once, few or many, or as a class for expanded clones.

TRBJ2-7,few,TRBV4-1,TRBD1,TGCGCCAGCAGCCAAGGGCCGGGACAGCACTACGAGCAGTACTTC,CASSQGPGQHYEQYF
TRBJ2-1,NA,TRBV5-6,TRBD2,TGTGCCAGCAGCTTGGGTACTAGCGATGAGCAGTTCTTC,CASSLGTSDEQFF
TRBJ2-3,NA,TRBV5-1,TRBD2,TGCGCCAGCAGCCCTCTCCCGGGACTAGCGTGGCCAGATACGCAGTATTTT,CASSPLPGLAWPDTQYF
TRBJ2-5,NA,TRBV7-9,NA,TGTTCCAGCAGCCCAGTAACATCGGAGACCCAGTACTTC,CSSSPVTSETQYF
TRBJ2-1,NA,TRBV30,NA,TGTGCCGGACAAGTGCTGAAACACAATGAGCAGTTCTTC,CAGQVLKHNEQFF
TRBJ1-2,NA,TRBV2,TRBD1,TGTGCCATTACACAAGACAGGACAGGGAGCGGCTACACCTTC,CAITQDRTGSGYTF
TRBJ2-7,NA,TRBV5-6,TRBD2,TGTGCCAGCAGCGTCTTAGCGGGAGGTATGTACGAGCAGTACTTC,CASSVLAGGMYEQYF
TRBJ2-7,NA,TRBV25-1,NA,TGTGCCAGCAGTGCCGCCCCGACAGATTTTGCTTTCTACGAGCAGTACTTC,CASSAAPTDFAFYEQYF
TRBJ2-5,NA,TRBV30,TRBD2,TGTGCCTGGAGTGTACTGGCGGGAGGGGAGACCCAGTACTTC,CAWSVLAGGETQYF
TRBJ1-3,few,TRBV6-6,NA,TGTGCCAGCAGTTACGGCCAGACTGGAAACACCATATATTTT,CASSYGQTGNTIYF
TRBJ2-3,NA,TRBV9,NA,TGTGCCAGCAGCTCCCTGAAACCGACAGCCAGCACAGATACGCAGTATTTT,CASSSLKPTASTDTQYF
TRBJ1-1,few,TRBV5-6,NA,TGTGCCAGCAGCTTTATCGGGACTGAAGCTTTCTTT,CASSFIGTEAFF
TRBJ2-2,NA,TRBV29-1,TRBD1,TGCAGCGTTGGGACAGGGGGGTTCACCGGGGAGCTGTTTTTT,CSVGTGGFTGELFF
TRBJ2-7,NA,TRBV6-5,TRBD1,TGTGCCAGCAGTTATGGGACAGGTGATTACGAGCAGTACTTC,CASSYGTGDYEQYF
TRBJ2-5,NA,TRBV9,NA,TGTGCCAGCAGCGTAGGGGGACATGGCGGGGAGACCCAGTACTTC,CASSVGGHGGETQYF
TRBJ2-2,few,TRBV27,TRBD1,TGTGCCAGGAAGCTACCGGGACAGTCGAACACCGGGGAGCTGTTTTTT,CARKLPGQSNTGELFF
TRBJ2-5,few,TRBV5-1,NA,TGCGCCAGCAGCTTTGCGGGGTTCCAAGAGACCCAGTACTTC,CASSFAGFQETQYF
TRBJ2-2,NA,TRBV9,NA,TGTGCCAGCAGCGTCCGGGACATCGCCCCCGGGGAGCTGTTTTTT,CASSVRDIAPGELFF
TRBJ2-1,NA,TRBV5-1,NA,TGCGCCAGCAGCGTGAGCAATGAGCAGTTCTTC,CASSVSNEQFF
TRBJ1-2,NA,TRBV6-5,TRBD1,TGTGCCAGCATTAGGGGACAGGGGGACGGCTACACCTTC,CASIRGQGDGYTF
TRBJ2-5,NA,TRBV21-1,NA,TGTGCCAGCAGCAAAGCTTCTCGAATTGATAAAGGGACTAGCGGGAGGGCACAAGAGACCCAGTACTTC,CASSKASRIDKGTSGRAQETQYF
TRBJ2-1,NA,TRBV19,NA,TGTGCCAGTAGTATAGCAGGACCCCTCTCGGGGGATGAGCAGTTCTTC,CASSIAGPLSGDEQFF
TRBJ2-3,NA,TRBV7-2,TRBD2,TGTGCCAGCAGCCCTAGCGGACCTAGCACAGATACGCAGTATTTT,CASSPSGPSTDTQYF
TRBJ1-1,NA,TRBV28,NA,TGTGCCAGCAGCACAGTGAACACTGAAGCTTTCTTT,CASSTVNTEAFF
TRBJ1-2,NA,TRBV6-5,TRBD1,TGTGCCAGCAGTTACGAACAGGGGTACTCGGGCTACACCTTC,CASSYEQGYSGYTF
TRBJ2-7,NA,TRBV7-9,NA,TGTTCCAGCAGTTATACAGGCGACGAGCAGTACTTC,CSSSYTGDEQYF